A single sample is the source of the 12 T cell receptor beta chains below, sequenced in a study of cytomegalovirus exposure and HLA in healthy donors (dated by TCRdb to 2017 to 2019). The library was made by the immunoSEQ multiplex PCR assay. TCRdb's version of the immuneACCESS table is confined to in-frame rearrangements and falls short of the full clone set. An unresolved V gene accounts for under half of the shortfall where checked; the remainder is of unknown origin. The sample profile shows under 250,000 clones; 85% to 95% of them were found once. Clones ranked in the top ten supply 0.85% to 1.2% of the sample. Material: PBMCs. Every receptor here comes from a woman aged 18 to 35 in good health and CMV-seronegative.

CDR3 sequence (DNA): TGTGCCATCAGTGGTGGGACTAGCGTACTATACAATGAGCAGTTCTTC. This translates into CAISGGTSVLYNEQFF. The chain employs TRBV10-3 and TRBJ2-1; 10 bases line up with TRBD2. The CDR3 sequence is 16 residues long. Germline CDR1 is ENHRY and CDR2 is SYGVKD. After removal of 4 bases from V and 4 bases from J, the junction contained 7 bases not matched to a gene.

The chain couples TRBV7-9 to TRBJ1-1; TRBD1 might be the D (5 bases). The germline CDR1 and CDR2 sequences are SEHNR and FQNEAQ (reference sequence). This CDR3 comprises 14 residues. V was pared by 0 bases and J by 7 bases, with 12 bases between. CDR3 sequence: CASSLAPGDGEAFF. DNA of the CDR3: TGTGCCAGCAGCTTAGCGCCGGGGGACGGTGAAGCTTTCTTT.

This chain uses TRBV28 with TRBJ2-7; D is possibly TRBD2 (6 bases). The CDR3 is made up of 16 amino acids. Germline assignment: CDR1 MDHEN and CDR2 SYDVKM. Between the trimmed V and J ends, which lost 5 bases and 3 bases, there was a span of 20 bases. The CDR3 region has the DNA TGTGCCAGCAGTCTCTGGGTACCCCCGGGAGACTACGAGCAGTACTTC. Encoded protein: CASSLWVPPGDYEQYF.

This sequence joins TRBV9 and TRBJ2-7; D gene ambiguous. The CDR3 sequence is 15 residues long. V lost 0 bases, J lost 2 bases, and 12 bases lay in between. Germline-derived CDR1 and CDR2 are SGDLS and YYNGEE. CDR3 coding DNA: TGTGCCAGCAGCGTAGATGGTAGCCTAACCTACGAGCAGTACTTC. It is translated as CASSVDGSLTYEQYF.

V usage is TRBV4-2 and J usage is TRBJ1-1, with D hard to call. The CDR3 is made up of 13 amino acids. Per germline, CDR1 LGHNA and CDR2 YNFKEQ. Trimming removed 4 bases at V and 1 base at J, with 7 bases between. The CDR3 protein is CASSREWNTEAFF. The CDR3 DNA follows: TGTGCCAGCAGCCGCGAATGGAACACTGAAGCTTTCTTT.

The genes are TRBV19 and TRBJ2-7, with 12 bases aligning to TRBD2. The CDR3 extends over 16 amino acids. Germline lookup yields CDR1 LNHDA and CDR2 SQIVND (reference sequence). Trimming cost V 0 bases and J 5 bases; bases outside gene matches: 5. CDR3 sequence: CASSIETTSGSHEQYF. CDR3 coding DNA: TGTGCCAGTAGTATAGAAACGACTAGCGGGAGCCACGAGCAGTACTTC.

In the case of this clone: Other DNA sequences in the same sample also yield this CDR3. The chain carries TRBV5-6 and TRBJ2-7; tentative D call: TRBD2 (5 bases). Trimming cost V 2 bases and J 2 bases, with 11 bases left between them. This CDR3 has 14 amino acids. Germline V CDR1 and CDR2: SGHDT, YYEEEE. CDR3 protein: CASSLGLRAYEQYF. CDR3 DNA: TGTGCCAGCAGCTTAGGGCTGAGGGCCTACGAGCAGTACTTC.

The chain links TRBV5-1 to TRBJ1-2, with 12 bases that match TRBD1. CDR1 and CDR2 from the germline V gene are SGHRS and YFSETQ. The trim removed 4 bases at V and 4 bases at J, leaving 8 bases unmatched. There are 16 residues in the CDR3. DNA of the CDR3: TGCGCCAGCAGCACCGGGACAGGGGGCTGGAGCTATGGCTACACCTTC. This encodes CASSTGTGGWSYGYTF.

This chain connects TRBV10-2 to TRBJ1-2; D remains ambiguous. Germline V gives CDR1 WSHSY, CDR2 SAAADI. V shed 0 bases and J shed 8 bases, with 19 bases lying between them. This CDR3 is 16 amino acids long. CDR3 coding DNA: TGCGCCAGCAGTGAGTCGATAGGCATCCATACGGGGGGCTACACCTTC. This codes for CASSESIGIHTGGYTF.

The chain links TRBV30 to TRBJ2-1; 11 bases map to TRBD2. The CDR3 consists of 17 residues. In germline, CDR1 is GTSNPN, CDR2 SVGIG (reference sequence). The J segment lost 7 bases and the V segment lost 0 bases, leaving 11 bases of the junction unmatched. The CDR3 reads CAWSVLTSGDRGNEQFF. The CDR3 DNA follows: TGTGCCTGGAGTGTTTTGACTAGCGGGGACCGGGGGAATGAGCAGTTCTTC.

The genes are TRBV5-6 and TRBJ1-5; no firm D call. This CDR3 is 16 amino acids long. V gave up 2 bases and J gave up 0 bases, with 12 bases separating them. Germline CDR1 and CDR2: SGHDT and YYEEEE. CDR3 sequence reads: CASSFRTGFSNQPQHF. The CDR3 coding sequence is TGTGCCAGCAGCTTCCGGACTGGTTTTAGCAATCAGCCCCAGCATTTT.

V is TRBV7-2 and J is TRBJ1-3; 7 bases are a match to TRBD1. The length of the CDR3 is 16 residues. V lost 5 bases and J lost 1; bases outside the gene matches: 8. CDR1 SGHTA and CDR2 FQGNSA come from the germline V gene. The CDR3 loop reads CASSIGDSRSGNTIYF. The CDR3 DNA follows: TGTGCCAGCAGCATAGGGGACAGTCGATCTGGAAACACCATATATTTT.